These 24 T cell receptor beta chains originate from one sample sequenced in a study of a mutant IDH1 vaccine in newly diagnosed glioma. Clones were sequenced by immunoSEQ multiplex PCR, and TCRdb holds only the in-frame ones, with some missing. Found here are roughly 60,000 clones, roughly 68% of them singletons; the top ten hold roughly 5%. Indicated time point: week 35, safety follow-up. Each dose of the vaccine consisted of 300 ug of mutant IDH1 20-mer peptide, with topical imiquimod. Their cognate antigens are unknown. The material sequenced was PBMCs, taken from a glioma patient whose treatment included an IDH1 peptide vaccine. Source of these receptors: a man aged 50-60 years with glioma.

This sequence joins TRBV4-1 and TRBJ1-3, with 7 bases identical to TRBD1. The junction had 5 bases not matched to a gene; V was cut back by 3 bases and J by 3 bases. The CDR3 runs 15 residues. Germline V lookup: CDR1 MGHRA, CDR2 YSYEKL. CDR3 in amino acids: CASSQQQGFGNTIYF. CDR3 nucleotides: TGCGCCAGCAGCCAGCAACAGGGGTTTGGAAACACCATATATTTT.

The chain has TRBV6-9 and TRBJ2-2; D is possibly TRBD1 (5 bases). Between the trimmed V and J ends, which lost 3 bases and 1 base, there was a span of 12 bases. This CDR3 spans 16 amino acids. The germline gives CDR1 MNHGY, CDR2 SVAAGI. The CDR3 spells CASSYPPQENTGELFF. In nucleotides, the CDR3 is TGTGCCAGCAGTTACCCTCCACAGGAGAACACCGGGGAGCTGTTTTTT.

The V gene is TRBV30, the J gene TRBJ1-2; a weak D match, TRBD1 (5 bases). Trimming removed 5 bases at V and 5 bases at J, with 18 bases between. In germline, CDR1 is GTSNPN, CDR2 SVGIG (reference sequence). The CDR3 contains 14 residues. The CDR3 DNA reads TGTGCCTGGTCCAACGATGGCAGGGAGTATGGCTACACCTTC. It encodes CAWSNDGREYGYTF.

The chain has TRBV2 and TRBJ2-1; D possibly uses TRBD1 or TRBD2 (6 bases each). V lost 8 bases to trimming and J lost 5 bases, with 22 bases between them. There are 16 residues in the CDR3. Germline CDR1 is SNHLY and CDR2 is FYNNEI. For the CDR3, the DNA is TGTGCCAGCGGGGGGCCACAGGGAAGCTCTCACAATGAGCAGTTCTTC. Its protein product is CASGGPQGSSHNEQFF.

This clone was detected once. V is TRBV2 and J is TRBJ1-2; TRBD1 is a possible D gene (5 bases). The V end was cut by 6 bases, the J end by 2 bases, with 13 bases between. The germline CDR1 and CDR2 sequences are SNHLY and FYNNEI. CDR3 length equals 14 residues. The CDR3 bases are TGTGCCAGCAGGTACGGGGGATCGAACTATGGCTACACCTTC. Translation gives CASRYGGSNYGYTF.

V is TRBV5-3 and J is TRBJ1-1, with D possibly TRBD1 on 5 matching bases. TRBV5-3 is placed among ORFs of uncertain function. This CDR3 contains 15 residues. Trimming removed 0 bases from V and 4 bases from J, with 13 bases in between. CDR3 region: CARSLGNRKGTEAFF. The CDR3 bases are TGTGCCAGAAGCTTGGGGAACAGGAAAGGCACTGAAGCTTTCTTT.

Points on this clone: Additional DNA sequences in this sample encode the identical CDR3. The chain employs TRBV5-1 and TRBJ1-2, with D possibly matching TRBD1 (5 bases). Germline V gene lookup returns CDR1 SGHRS and CDR2 YFSETQ. V lost 5 bases and J lost 2, with 7 bases in between. This CDR3 has 12 amino acids. The CDR3 nucleotides read TGCGCCAGCAGAGGGGCGAACTATGGCTACACCTTC. Protein product: CASRGANYGYTF.

The V gene is TRBV9, the J gene TRBJ2-5; D remains ambiguous. Trimming cost V 4 bases and J 5 bases, with 12 bases left between them. Germline-derived CDR1 and CDR2 are SGDLS and YYNGEE. The CDR3 length is 13 residues. The CDR3 loop is CASSPRSVETQYF. CDR3 nucleotide sequence: TGTGCCAGCAGCCCTCGGTCGGTGGAGACCCAGTACTTC.

The chain combines TRBV18 with TRBJ1-1; unclear D gene. The CDR3 totals 13 residues. CDR1 and CDR2 from the germline V gene are KGHSH and LQKENI. Trimming removed 4 bases from V and 3 bases from J, with 9 bases in between. CDR3 amino acids: CASSRAGYTEAFF. CDR3 DNA sequence: TGTGCCAGCTCACGAGCCGGGTACACTGAAGCTTTCTTT.

The chain joins TRBV9 to TRBJ2-7, with a weak D call TRBD2 (5 bases). This CDR3 is built from 14 residues. CDR1 and CDR2 from the germline V gene are SGDLS and YYNGEE. V gave up 0 bases and J gave up 2 bases, with 9 bases separating them. Here the CDR3 DNA reads TGTGCCAGCAGCGTAGCCCCGGGAACCTACGAGCAGTACTTC. It codes for CASSVAPGTYEQYF. The whole variable domain, filled in from reference TRBV9 and TRBJ2-7, reads DSGVTQTPKHLITATGQRVTLRCSPRSGDLSVYWYQQSLDQGLQFLIQYYNGEERAKGNILERFSAQQFPDLHSELNLSSLELGDSALYFCASSVAPGTYEQYFGPGTRLTVT.

This clone showed up just once. V usage is TRBV27 and J usage is TRBJ1-1; TRBD1 might be the D (5 bases). V lost 2 bases and J 1 base, leaving 17 bases between the germline ends. This CDR3 has 17 amino acids. Germline assignment: CDR1 MNHEY and CDR2 SMNVEV (reference sequence). CDR3: CASSLKNGASRNTEAFF. The CDR3 DNA follows: TGTGCCAGCAGTTTAAAGAATGGGGCCTCGAGGAACACTGAAGCTTTCTTT.

The chain is built from TRBV2 and TRBJ1-3; D may be TRBD1 (6 bases). Trimming took off 8 bases at V and 0 bases at J, with 14 bases between the two ends. This CDR3 is 15 amino acids long. Germline V gene lookup returns CDR1 SNHLY and CDR2 FYNNEI. The CDR3 region has the DNA TGTGCCAGCGGACCTAGGGGGGCCTCTGGAAACACCATATATTTT. This translates into CASGPRGASGNTIYF.

The chain joins TRBV19 to TRBJ2-6; 8 positions agree with TRBD2. From germline, CDR1 is LNHDA and CDR2 SQIVND (reference sequence). The V and J ends lost 6 bases and 4 bases, in that order; junction bases with no gene match: 5. This CDR3 has 15 residues. CDR3 sequence: CASRSSGPGANVLTF. The CDR3 region has the DNA TGTGCCAGTAGATCTAGCGGGCCCGGGGCCAACGTCCTGACTTTC.

This clone was detected only a few times. The J gene is TRBJ2-7, the V gene TRBV10-2; 9 nucleotides agree with TRBD2. There are 14 residues in the CDR3. Germline CDR1 is WSHSY and CDR2 is SAAADI. With 4 bases clipped from V and 6 bases from J, the junction kept 7 bases outside the gene matches. The CDR3 protein is CASSAGLATGEQYF. CDR3 sequence (DNA): TGCGCCAGCAGTGCCGGACTAGCGACAGGCGAGCAGTACTTC.

The CDR3 is CASRLRDRGVPRGLYEQYF. The CDR3 DNA is TGTGCAAGTCGCTTAAGGGACAGGGGGGTACCTAGGGGCCTCTACGAGCAGTACTTC. The chain joins TRBV12-2 to TRBJ2-7; the D segment call TRBD1 is taken from the table without a DNA check. TRBV12-2 is a pseudogene. This CDR3 has 19 amino acids.

This clone was detected only once. The chain carries TRBV2 and TRBJ2-2; D not resolved. The CDR3 runs 11 residues. CDR1 is SNHLY and CDR2 is FYNNEI in the germline V gene. V dropped 6 bases and J dropped 7 bases, with 6 bases sitting between them. The CDR3 coding sequence is TGTGCCAGCAGCCCGGTCGGGGAGCTGTTTTTT. Its protein product is CASSPVGELFF.

J is TRBJ2-3 and V is TRBV4-2, with D unclear. Trimming removed 0 bases from V and 2 bases from J, with 3 bases in between. CDR3 length equals 13 residues. Germline loops: CDR1 LGHNA, CDR2 YNFKEQ. This chain's CDR3 is CASSQDSTDTQYF. The CDR3 nucleotides are TGTGCCAGCAGCCAAGATTCCACAGATACGCAGTATTTT.

This chain connects TRBV2 to TRBJ1-1; no firm D call. V gave up 1 base and J gave up 2 bases, with 8 bases separating them. Germline CDR1 is SNHLY and CDR2 is FYNNEI. The CDR3 covers 14 residues. The CDR3: CASSEVWGNTEAFF. In DNA, the CDR3 is TGTGCCAGCAGTGAAGTGTGGGGAAACACTGAAGCTTTCTTT.

This chain connects TRBV27 to TRBJ1-5; TRBD1 aligns across 10 bases. The CDR3 length is 15 residues. Looked up from germline, CDR1 is MNHEY and CDR2 is SMNVEV (reference sequence). V gave up 5 bases and J gave up 4 bases; unmatched junction bases: 5. CDR3 in DNA: TGTGCCAGCAGTCGAAGGGGACAGGGGAATCAGCCCCAGCATTTT. This encodes CASSRRGQGNQPQHF.

The rearrangement joins TRBV4-2 to TRBJ1-1; D gene ambiguous. This CDR3 region has 13 residues. Germline CDR1 reads LGHNA; CDR2 reads YNFKEQ. Between the trimmed V and J ends, which lost 2 bases and 0 bases, there was a span of 4 bases. The CDR3 nucleotides are TGTGCCAGCAGCCAAAACTTGAACACTGAAGCTTTCTTT. Encoded protein: CASSQNLNTEAFF.

This chain uses TRBV5-1 with TRBJ2-7; D call uncertain. The V gene lost 3 bases and the J gene lost 0 bases, with 13 bases spanning the gap. Germline assignment: CDR1 SGHRS and CDR2 YFSETQ. The CDR3 runs 15 residues. The CDR3 spells CASSSLVGRSYEQYF. The CDR3 coding sequence is TGCGCCAGCAGCTCGTTAGTTGGCCGCTCCTACGAGCAGTACTTC.

The chain has TRBV7-8 and TRBJ2-1; TRBD2 aligns across 15 bases. Trimming removed 5 bases from V and 5 bases from J; junction bases left unmatched: 7. CDR1 and CDR2 from the germline V gene are SGHVS and FQNEAQ. The CDR3 loop spans 17 amino acids. The CDR3 bases are TGTGCCAGCAGCCCCAGGACTAGCGGGGGGGTAAACAATGAGCAGTTCTTC. Translated, it gives CASSPRTSGGVNNEQFF.

This clone was found a few times. The V and J genes are TRBV30 and TRBJ1-1; 8 nucleotides align to TRBD1. Germline V gives CDR1 GTSNPN, CDR2 SVGIG (reference sequence). The CDR3 extends over 13 amino acids. After removal of 8 bases from V and 5 bases from J, the junction contained 10 bases not matched to a gene. CDR3 region: CARRTGWDTEAFF. The CDR3 DNA reads as TGTGCCCGCCGGACAGGGTGGGATACTGAAGCTTTCTTT.

This chain joins TRBV7-2 and TRBJ1-5, with D possibly TRBD1 on 6 matching bases. The CDR3 is 16 residues long. Trimming stripped 1 base from V and 4 bases from J, with 14 bases between. CDR1 SGHTA and CDR2 FQGNSA come from the germline V gene. The chain's CDR3 is CASSLGYTGRNQPQHF. CDR3 coding DNA: TGTGCCAGCAGCTTAGGCTATACAGGGCGGAATCAGCCCCAGCATTTT. The whole variable domain, filled in from reference TRBV7-2 and TRBJ1-5, reads GAGVSQSPSNKVTEKGKDVELRCDPISGHTALYWYRQSLGQGLEFLIYFQGNSAPDKSGLPSDRFSAERTGGSVSTLTIQRTQQEDSAVYLCASSLGYTGRNQPQHFGDGTRLSIL.